This T cell receptor (beta chain) was documented in a study of T cell responses to AZD1222 COVID-19 vaccine. Study-level results: CD4 TCRs covered the whole spike, strongest at regions 160-218 and 743-854.

Germline CDR1 DFQATT, CDR2 SNEGSKA (reference sequence). CDR3 length: 11 residues. V lost 2 bases, J lost 1 base, and 3 bases lay in between. Repertoires were generated with immunoSEQ multiplex PCR, while TCRdb's copy carries only in-frame clones and drops some. The profile shows roughly 250,000 clones, 90% to 95% of them singletons. A word on this clone: Its matching antigen is unknown.

The origin of this receptor is an adult in good health. The sample was peripheral blood, taken on day 0 of AZD1222 vaccination. This chain joins TRBV20-1 and TRBJ2-7, with unresolved D. CDR3 protein: CSARRSYEQYF. The DNA for the CDR3 is TGCAGTGCTAGAAGGTCCTACGAGCAGTACTTC.